The 23 T cell receptor beta chains below were found in one sample sequenced in a study of blood T cell repertoires in COVID-19 (dated by TCRdb to the early 2020s). Library preparation was by the immunoSEQ multiplex PCR assay. TCRdb re-hosts the immuneACCESS table, in-frame sequences only. Its copies lack some clones; in the studies checked, an unresolved V gene accounts for under half of them, and the cause for the rest is not known. Here the sample has 97,000 or so clones; approximately 85% occur a single time. 9.5% to 10% of the sample is held by the ten biggest clonotypes. Sequencing used peripheral blood. The receptors derive from a man aged 40-49 years with active or convalescent COVID-19.

V gene TRBV11-2 combines with J gene TRBJ2-1, with 9 bases aligning to TRBD2. The CDR3 runs to 16 residues. Germline V gene sequence: CDR1 SGHAT, CDR2 FQNNGV. The V segment lost 5 bases and the J segment 2 bases; nucleotides outside the gene matches: 7. CDR3 sequence reads: CASSKIGGGAYNEQFF. The CDR3 DNA sequence: TGTGCCAGCAGCAAAATTGGCGGGGGGGCCTACAATGAGCAGTTCTTC.

The chain recombines TRBV6-2 or TRBV6-3 with TRBJ2-1; TRBD2 aligns across 8 bases. J lost 0 bases, V lost 0 bases, and 4 bases had no gene match. The V gene's germline CDR1 is MNHEY and CDR2 SVGEGT. The CDR3 totals 17 residues. CDR3 bases: TGTGCCAGCAGTTACTCATCGAGCGGGGGCTCCTACAATGAGCAGTTCTTC. Protein sequence: CASSYSSSGGSYNEQFF.

This chain links TRBV6-5 with TRBJ1-5, with a possible D match to TRBD1 (6 bases). There are 14 residues in the CDR3. V lost 7 bases and J 5 bases, leaving 15 bases between the germline ends. In germline, CDR1 is MNHEY, CDR2 SVGAGI. The CDR3, as DNA: TGTGCCAGCAAACGGGGGGCCTCGGATCAGCCCCAGCATTTT. Protein product: CASKRGASDQPQHF.

The count of this clone is one. V usage is TRBV12-1 and J usage is TRBJ2-7; TRBD2, as called in the table, went unchecked against the DNA. TRBV12-1 represents a pseudogene. This CDR3 has 14 amino acids. The CDR3 nucleotides read TGTGCCAGCAGCTTTGAGGACTCCCCCTACGAGCAGTACTTC. Its protein is CASSFEDSPYEQYF.

Only a few counts were recorded for this clone. V and J are TRBV6-5 and TRBJ1-6; D call uncertain. This CDR3 is 15 amino acids long. The V end was cut by 7 bases, the J end by 2 bases, with 12 bases between. CDR1 is MNHEY, CDR2 SVGAGI, per germline. CDR3 sequence: CASKRAAAYNSPLHF. CDR3 in DNA: TGTGCCAGCAAGAGGGCGGCGGCCTATAATTCACCCCTCCACTTT.

The chain links TRBV7-2 to TRBJ2-1, with TRBD2 matching 8 bases. This CDR3 spans 14 amino acids. V lost 2 bases to trimming and J lost 6 bases; unmatched junction nucleotides: 3. Germline V lookup: CDR1 SGHTA, CDR2 FQGNSA. CDR3 DNA sequence: TGTGCCAGCAGCTTACGGGGGGGCCCCAATGAGCAGTTCTTC. Translation: CASSLRGGPNEQFF.

This chain connects TRBV6-5 to TRBJ1-6; a weak D match, TRBD1 (5 bases). V was cut by 0 bases and J by 9 bases, with 12 bases left in between. Germline assignment: CDR1 MNHEY and CDR2 SVGAGI. CDR3 size: 15 residues. CDR3 sequence reads: CASSYSTGGSSPLHF. DNA for the CDR3: TGTGCCAGCAGTTACTCGACGGGGGGGAGTTCACCCCTCCACTTT.

The genes are TRBV4-3 and TRBJ2-7; a possible D gene is TRBD1 (6 bases). The V gene's germline CDR1 is LGHNA and CDR2 YSLEER. The CDR3 totals 15 residues. The V end was cut by 0 bases, the J end by 2 bases, with 11 bases between. The CDR3 loop reads CASSQDPHRAYEQYF. The CDR3 coding sequence is TGCGCCAGCAGCCAAGACCCCCACAGGGCCTACGAGCAGTACTTC.

V is TRBV19 and J is TRBJ1-5; 10 nucleotides agree with TRBD1. There are 15 residues in the CDR3. V was pared by 4 bases and J by 2 bases, with 2 bases of the junction left unmatched. The germline V gene has CDR1 LNHDA and CDR2 SQIVND (reference sequence). CDR3 in DNA: TGTGCCAGTAGTACCGGGACAGGGGGCAATCAGCCCCAGCATTTT. Amino acid sequence: CASSTGTGGNQPQHF.

This chain uses TRBV5-4 with TRBJ1-1; a possible D gene is TRBD1 (5 bases). Germline CDR1 and CDR2: SGHNT and YYREEE (reference sequence). The CDR3 extends over 15 amino acids. V was clipped by 0 bases and J by 3 bases, with 12 bases between them. The CDR3 sequence is CASSLGGRGYTEAFF. CDR3 nucleotides: TGTGCCAGCAGCTTGGGGGGAAGGGGTTACACTGAAGCTTTCTTT.

V is TRBV7-2 and J is TRBJ2-7, with D maybe TRBD1 (7 bases). CDR1 SGHTA and CDR2 FQGNSA come from the germline V gene. Trimming cost V 5 bases and J 4 bases, with 12 bases left between them. This CDR3 has 13 residues. As DNA, the CDR3 is TGTGCCAGCAGCCCGGCGGGACAGTACGAGCAGTACTTC. Protein sequence: CASSPAGQYEQYF.

The chain links TRBV6-5 to TRBJ1-1, with 8 bases lining up with TRBD1. CDR1 and CDR2 (germline): MNHEY, SVGAGI. Trimming cost V 6 bases and J 2 bases; bases outside gene matches: 5. The CDR3 is made up of 14 amino acids. The CDR3: CASRTGTGNTEAFF. CDR3 sequence (DNA): TGTGCCAGCAGAACCGGGACAGGTAACACTGAAGCTTTCTTT.

V gene TRBV5-1 combines with J gene TRBJ2-5; D is possibly TRBD1 (6 bases). Germline V gene data show CDR1 as SGHRS and CDR2 as YFSETQ. V lost 4 bases and J lost 2, with 15 bases in between. The CDR3 consists of 15 residues. The CDR3 nucleotides read TGCGCCAGCAGCGTCGGGACACGGTCACAAGAGACCCAGTACTTC. This encodes CASSVGTRSQETQYF.

This clone was counted a few times. V and J are TRBV27 and TRBJ1-5; D is uncertain. Trimming cost V 6 bases and J 1 base, with 16 bases left between them. CDR3 size: 16 residues. The V gene's germline CDR1 is MNHEY and CDR2 SMNVEV (reference sequence). The DNA of the CDR3 is TGTGCCAGCAGATGGGAGCCCCCCGGGAGCAATCAGCCCCAGCATTTT. It is translated as CASRWEPPGSNQPQHF.

This chain joins TRBV6-8 and TRBJ1-2, with 9 bases fitting TRBD1. V trimming: 7 bases; J trimming: 7 bases; junction bases outside the gene matches: 4. CDR1 and CDR2 (germline): MNHGY, SAAAGT. The CDR3 consists of 12 residues. The CDR3 sequence: CASKQGAGGYTF. CDR3 sequence (DNA): TGTGCCAGCAAACAGGGGGCCGGTGGCTACACCTTC.

Note on this clone: The sample contains more than one DNA sequence encoding this CDR3. The chain links TRBV10-3 to TRBJ2-7; TRBD1 agrees at 8 bases. The CDR3 is made up of 16 amino acids. From germline, CDR1 is ENHRY and CDR2 SYGVKD. V lost 5 bases, J lost 4 bases, and 13 bases stayed unmatched. The CDR3 bases are TGTGCCATCAGTTCCACAGGGGGGACCCTCTCTTACGAGCAGTACTTC. This codes for CAISSTGGTLSYEQYF.

This clone was seen once. The chain employs TRBV7-3 and TRBJ2-6; 9 positions agree with TRBD1. The CDR3 is 16 residues long. Trimming cost V 5 bases and J 0 bases; bases outside gene matches: 2. Germline assignment: CDR1 SGHTA and CDR2 FQGTGA. The CDR3 reads CASSRTGASGANVLTF. CDR3 DNA: TGTGCCAGCAGCCGGACAGGGGCCTCTGGGGCCAACGTCCTGACTTTC. The variable domain in full, completed from reference TRBV7-3 and TRBJ2-6, reads GAGVSQTPSNKVTEKGKYVELRCDPISGHTALYWYRQSLGQGPEFLIYFQGTGAADDSGLPNDRFFAVRPEGSVSTLKIQRTERGDSAVYLCASSRTGASGANVLTFGAGSRLTVL.

The J gene is TRBJ1-1, the V gene TRBV7-9; D is unclear. Germline CDR1 is SEHNR and CDR2 is FQNEAQ (reference sequence). The CDR3 is made up of 10 amino acids. Trimming left V 3 bases short and J 7 bases short, with 3 bases between. The CDR3 loop is CASSLSEAFF. In DNA, the CDR3 is TGTGCCAGCAGCTTGAGTGAAGCTTTCTTT.

The chain uses TRBV3-1 (or the pseudogene TRBV3-2) and TRBJ1-3, with 9 bases that match TRBD1. CDR3 length: 15 residues. Germline V gene data show CDR1 as LGHDT and CDR2 as YNNKEL (reference sequence). J lost 5 bases, V lost 2 bases, and 4 bases had no gene match. CDR3 in amino acids: CASSQPDRGRNTIYF. The DNA of the CDR3 is TGTGCCAGCAGCCAACCGGACAGGGGAAGAAACACCATATATTTT.

The chain employs TRBV5-6 and TRBJ1-5, with TRBD1 identical over 7 bases. This CDR3 has 15 amino acids. Germline V gene data show CDR1 as SGHDT and CDR2 as YYEEEE. The junction had 14 bases not matched to a gene; V was cut back by 7 bases and J by 7 bases. The CDR3: CASGFSQGSGQPQHF. As DNA, the CDR3 is TGTGCCAGCGGATTTTCACAGGGGTCGGGACAGCCCCAGCATTTT.

The gene calls are TRBV6-5 and TRBJ1-3; perhaps TRBD1 as D (5 bases). V lost 0 bases and J 0 bases, leaving 9 bases between the germline ends. Germline V gives CDR1 MNHEY, CDR2 SVGAGI. There are 16 residues in the CDR3. Written as DNA, the CDR3 is TGTGCCAGCAGTTACTCGCAGGGCCGCTCTGGAAACACCATATATTTT. This gives the protein CASSYSQGRSGNTIYF.

As to this clone: One end of the junction fails to match germline, which may point to a read error. This chain uses TRBV27 with TRBJ1-2, with D possibly being TRBD1 (5 bases). Germline V CDR1 and CDR2: MNHEY, SMNVEV (reference sequence). The CDR3 sequence is 12 residues long. CDR3 sequence (DNA): TGTGCCAGACTAGGTGGTGGGGGGACTCTGTTTTTC. Translated, it gives CARLGGGGTLFF.

To note about this clone: Other DNA sequences of this sample code for an identical CDR3. The rearrangement links TRBV12-3 or TRBV12-4 to TRBJ2-3, with unresolved D. The CDR3 extends over 11 amino acids. Trimming left V 3 bases short and J 5 bases short, with 3 bases between. The CDR3 DNA reads as TGTGCCAGCAGTTTCAGAGATACGCAGTATTTT. Translated: CASSFRDTQYF.